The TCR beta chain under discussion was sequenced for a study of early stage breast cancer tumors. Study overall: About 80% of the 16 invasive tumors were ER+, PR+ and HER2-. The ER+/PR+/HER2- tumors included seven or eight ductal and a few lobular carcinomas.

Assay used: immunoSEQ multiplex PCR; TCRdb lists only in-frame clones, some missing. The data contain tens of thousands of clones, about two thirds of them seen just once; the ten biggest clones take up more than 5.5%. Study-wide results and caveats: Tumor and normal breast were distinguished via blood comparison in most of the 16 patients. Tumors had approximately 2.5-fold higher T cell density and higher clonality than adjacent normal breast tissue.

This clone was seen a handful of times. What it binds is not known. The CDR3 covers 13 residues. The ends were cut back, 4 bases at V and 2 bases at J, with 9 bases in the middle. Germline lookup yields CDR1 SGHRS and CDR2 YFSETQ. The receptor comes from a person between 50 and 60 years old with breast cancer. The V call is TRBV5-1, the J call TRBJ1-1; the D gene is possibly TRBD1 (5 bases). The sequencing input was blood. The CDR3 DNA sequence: TGCGCCAGCAGCCATGGACACAACACTGAAGCTTTCTTT. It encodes CASSHGHNTEAFF.